These 22 T cell receptor beta chains came from one sample sequenced in a study of blood T cell repertoires in COVID-19. Data came from immunoSEQ multiplex PCR; TCRdb stores just in-frame clones and leaves some out. The sample has about 75,000 clones; 87% are singletons. Material: peripheral blood. These receptors were taken from a woman aged 50 to 60 with acute or convalescent COVID-19.

The rearrangement links TRBV9 to TRBJ2-7; no firm D call. The CDR3 runs to 14 residues. Germline CDR1 reads SGDLS; CDR2 reads YYNGEE. V was shortened by 0 bases and J by 2 bases, with 9 bases between the two germline ends. The CDR3 reads CASSVGFRAYEQYF. As DNA, the CDR3 is TGTGCCAGCAGCGTAGGGTTCCGGGCCTACGAGCAGTACTTC.

The genes are TRBV19 and TRBJ1-2; no reliable D call. The CDR3 length is 16 residues. V was shortened by 3 bases and J by 4 bases, with 18 bases between the two germline ends. Germline V gene sequence: CDR1 LNHDA, CDR2 SQIVND (reference sequence). The CDR3 DNA reads TGTGCCAGTAGTATCGAGACATCGAAGAAGACCTATGGCTACACCTTC. Translated: CASSIETSKKTYGYTF.

The CDR3, as DNA: TGTGCCAGCAGCTTAGACTGGTCGGGTGGCTACACCTTC. Its protein is CASSLDWSGGYTF. The J gene is TRBJ1-2, the V gene TRBV7-9; no definite D call. Germline V gene lookup returns CDR1 SEHNR and CDR2 FQNEAQ (reference sequence). V lost 1 base and J 7 bases, leaving 10 bases between the germline ends. This CDR3 has 13 amino acids.

This sequence joins TRBV19 and TRBJ2-1; 8 bases line up with TRBD2. In germline, CDR1 is LNHDA, CDR2 SQIVND (reference sequence). Losses at the gene ends were 4 bases for V and 0 bases for J; bases not matched to a gene: 8. CDR3 length equals 17 residues. In nucleotides, the CDR3 is TGTGCCAGTAGTAGGTTGGGAGCGGGGGCCTCCTACAATGAGCAGTTCTTC. Amino acid sequence: CASSRLGAGASYNEQFF. Drawing the rest from reference TRBV19 and TRBJ2-1, the complete variable domain is DGGITQSPKYLFRKEGQNVTLSCEQNLNHDAMYWYRQDPGQGLRLIYYSQIVNDFQKGDIAEGYSVSREKKESFPLTVTSAQKNPTAFYLCASSRLGAGASYNEQFFGPGTRLTVL.

The chain joins TRBV6-5 to TRBJ1-5, with D uncertain. The CDR3 runs to 14 residues. CDR1 and CDR2 from the germline V gene are MNHEY and SVGAGI. V lost 7 bases and J 5 bases, leaving 15 bases between the germline ends. For the CDR3, the DNA is TGTGCCAGCATCCAAAGGATGGAGTATCAGCCCCAGCATTTT. Translating it yields CASIQRMEYQPQHF.

The chain couples TRBV10-3 to TRBJ2-7; possibly TRBD1 for D (5 bases). Germline CDR1 and CDR2: ENHRY and SYGVKD. Trimming took off 10 bases at V and 2 bases at J, with 15 bases between the two ends. This CDR3 is built from 13 residues. CDR3 nucleotides: TGTGCCACTAAAGGGGCAGGAACCTACGAGCAGTACTTC. Translated, it gives CATKGAGTYEQYF.

This chain uses TRBV19 with TRBJ1-5, with D possibly matching TRBD1 (5 bases). Per the germline V gene, CDR1 is LNHDA and CDR2 is SQIVND (reference sequence). V lost 6 bases, J lost 2 bases, and 8 bases lay in between. This CDR3 has 13 residues. CDR3 amino acids: CASSRAGNQPQHF. The CDR3 coding sequence is TGTGCCAGTAGCAGGGCCGGCAATCAGCCCCAGCATTTT. The full variable domain, in which reference TRBV19 and TRBJ1-5 provide the parts outside the CDR3, is DGGITQSPKYLFRKEGQNVTLSCEQNLNHDAMYWYRQDPGQGLRLIYYSQIVNDFQKGDIAEGYSVSREKKESFPLTVTSAQKNPTAFYLCASSRAGNQPQHFGDGTRLSIL.

This rearrangement joins TRBV7-8 to TRBJ2-4; D perhaps matches TRBD2 (6 bases). Germline V gives CDR1 SGHVS, CDR2 FQNEAQ. The length of the CDR3 is 15 residues. Trimming removed 5 bases from V and 4 bases from J, with 15 bases in between. The CDR3 loop is CASSRGGGNKNIQYF. CDR3 DNA sequence: TGTGCCAGCAGCCGAGGTGGGGGGAATAAAAACATTCAGTACTTC.

Only a few counts were recorded for this clone. The chain joins TRBV7-3 to TRBJ1-2; unclear D gene. Trimming cost V 3 bases and J 6 bases, with 11 bases left between them. The V gene's germline CDR1 is SGHTA and CDR2 FQGTGA. CDR3 length equals 13 residues. The CDR3 loop is CASSFQNTHGYTF. The CDR3 bases are TGTGCCAGCAGCTTTCAGAATACCCATGGCTACACCTTC.

This clone was recorded once. This chain joins TRBV9 and TRBJ1-2; 7 positions agree with TRBD1. The V gene end was trimmed by 0 bases and the J gene end by 5 bases; junction bases not matched to a gene: 4. The CDR3 is made up of 14 amino acids. Per germline, CDR1 SGDLS and CDR2 YYNGEE. The CDR3 region is CASSVDLQGYGYTF. CDR3 sequence (DNA): TGTGCCAGCAGCGTAGATCTACAGGGGTATGGCTACACCTTC.

The sample holds one count of this clone. V is TRBV27 and J is TRBJ2-1; 9 bases line up with TRBD2. This CDR3 spans 15 amino acids. The V and J ends lost 4 bases and 5 bases, in that order; junction bases with no gene match: 6. Looked up from germline, CDR1 is MNHEY and CDR2 is SMNVEV (reference sequence). The CDR3 DNA reads TGTGCCAGCAGTTACCGGTTAGCGGGGGACAATGAGCAGTTCTTC. The encoded protein is CASSYRLAGDNEQFF.

The genes are TRBV9 and TRBJ1-1; 8 nucleotides align to TRBD1. Germline V gene sequence: CDR1 SGDLS, CDR2 YYNGEE. With V trimmed by 4 bases and J by 2 bases, 7 bases remained unmatched. The CDR3 is made up of 15 amino acids. CDR3 nucleotide sequence: TGTGCCAGCAGCCTGGGGACAGGTCCAAACACTGAAGCTTTCTTT. It encodes CASSLGTGPNTEAFF.

DNA of the CDR3: TGCAGTGCTAGTGGGGCTAGCGGCACTCGTTTCTCCTACGAGCAGTACTTC. It yields the protein CSASGASGTRFSYEQYF. J is TRBJ2-7 and V is TRBV20-1; 7 bases map to TRBD2. J was trimmed by 0 bases and V by 3 bases; bases with no gene match: 14. The CDR3 is 17 amino acids. The V gene's germline CDR1 is DFQATT and CDR2 SNEGSKA (reference sequence).

DNA of the CDR3: TGTGCCAGCAGCCAAGATAGGACAGGGCGATTTACCCTCCACTTT. It codes for CASSQDRTGRFTLHF. V usage is TRBV4-2 and J usage is TRBJ1-6; 8 bases align to TRBD1. V gave up 0 bases and J gave up 14 bases; unmatched junction bases: 9. The germline V gene encodes CDR1 LGHNA and CDR2 YNFKEQ. The CDR3 contains 15 residues.

The chain couples TRBV30 to TRBJ1-4; maybe TRBD1 (5 bases). The V gene's germline CDR1 is GTSNPN and CDR2 SVGIG (reference sequence). The CDR3 contains 13 residues. Trimming left V 1 base short and J 5 bases short, with 8 bases between. CDR3 in amino acids: CAWSAQANEKLFF. CDR3 in DNA: TGTGCCTGGAGTGCACAGGCAAATGAAAAACTGTTTTTT.

The CDR3 region has the DNA TGTGCCAGCAGCAAAGAGGTAGAGGGTGGGGTGACCGGGGAGCTGTTTTTT. Translation: CASSKEVEGGVTGELFF. The chain has TRBV21-1 and TRBJ2-2; TRBD2 is the table's D call, not checked against the DNA. TRBV21-1 is classified as a pseudogene. The CDR3 consists of 17 residues.

The rearrangement links TRBV5-1 to TRBJ2-7; D is perhaps TRBD1 (5 bases). CDR3 length equals 15 residues. V was trimmed by 2 bases and J by 2 bases, leaving 14 bases between them. Germline V CDR1 and CDR2: SGHRS, YFSETQ. CDR3 in amino acids: CASSFLPQGTYEQYF. DNA of the CDR3: TGCGCCAGCAGCTTCTTACCCCAGGGAACCTACGAGCAGTACTTC. Together with reference TRBV5-1 and TRBJ2-7, the CDR3 gives the full variable domain: KAGVTQTPRYLIKTRGQQVTLSCSPISGHRSVSWYQQTPGQGLQFLFEYFSETQRNKGNFPGRFSGRQFSNSRSEMNVSTLELGDSALYLCASSFLPQGTYEQYFGPGTRLTVT.

V usage is TRBV14 and J usage is TRBJ2-1; D is unresolved. V was trimmed by 3 bases and J by 6 bases, leaving 18 bases between them. This CDR3 spans 16 amino acids. CDR1 is SGHDN, CDR2 FVKESK, per germline. This chain's CDR3 is CASSQIFAETSNEQFF. DNA for the CDR3: TGTGCCAGCAGCCAGATCTTTGCGGAGACCTCCAATGAGCAGTTCTTC.

The CDR3 coding sequence is TGTGCCAGCAGCCAAGAAGGGGCGAGTCAGCCCCAGCATTTT. This codes for CASSQEGASQPQHF. The V gene is TRBV3-1 (or the pseudogene TRBV3-2), the J gene TRBJ1-5, with D maybe TRBD1 (5 bases). V lost 0 bases and J 6 bases, leaving 9 bases between the germline ends. CDR3 length equals 14 residues. Germline CDR1 LGHDT, CDR2 YNNKEL (reference sequence).

The rearrangement uses TRBV19 and TRBJ1-2; TRBD1 is a possible D gene (5 bases). The CDR3 length is 14 residues. The germline V and J ends were trimmed by 2 bases and 2 bases, with 9 bases remaining between them. CDR1 and CDR2 from the germline V gene are LNHDA and SQIVND (reference sequence). CDR3 nucleotide sequence: TGTGCCAGTAGTATACAGGGAAGGAACTATGGCTACACCTTC. Residues: CASSIQGRNYGYTF.

This clone has more than one count but fewer than ten. The chain links TRBV14 to TRBJ2-3; D is uncertain. Per the germline V gene, CDR1 is SGHDN and CDR2 is FVKESK. This CDR3 has 12 amino acids. Trimming shortened V by 2 bases and J by 5 bases, and 5 bases separated the two germline ends. CDR3 sequence: CASSQWRDTQYF. The DNA of the CDR3 is TGTGCCAGCAGCCAATGGAGAGATACGCAGTATTTT.

This clone was recorded a few times. The chain carries TRBV19 and TRBJ1-4, with D uncertain. From germline, CDR1 is LNHDA and CDR2 SQIVND (reference sequence). This CDR3 comprises 14 residues. The V and J ends lost 6 bases and 6 bases respectively, with 14 bases between them. Here the CDR3 DNA reads TGTGCCAGTAGGTGGCGAGGAGGCGATGAAAAACTGTTTTTT. This gives the protein CASRWRGGDEKLFF.